These T cell receptor beta chains were read from a single sample in a study of cytomegalovirus exposure and HLA in healthy donors. Using immunoSEQ multiplex PCR, the repertoire was profiled, and TCRdb retains in-frame clones only, with some absent. The data contain more than 150,000 clones, about three quarters of them singletons. The specimen was PBMCs. Source of these receptors: a man aged 18 to 30 in good health and CMV-seronegative. The conserved cysteine and the conserved F or W are not part of the CDR3 here. The order of the fields is J gene, V gene, CDR3 protein.

j_gene: TRBJ2-2
v_gene: TRBV4-1
CDR3aa: ASSPGLVAGELF

j_gene: TRBJ2-2
v_gene: TRBV7-2
CDR3aa: ASSLGQGGTGELF

j_gene: TRBJ2-1
v_gene: TRBV29-1
CDR3aa: SVPTGGTGHEQF

j_gene: TRBJ2-7
v_gene: TRBV6-1
CDR3aa: ASSGLLAGPYEQY

j_gene: TRBJ1-1
v_gene: TRBV7-6
CDR3aa: ASSLAGGGTEAF

j_gene: TRBJ1-1
v_gene: TRBV29-1
CDR3aa: SVRTGNTEAF

j_gene: TRBJ2-5
v_gene: TRBV10-3
CDR3aa: ATARGQETQY

j_gene: TRBJ2-5
v_gene: TRBV9
CDR3aa: ASSTRTGWAETQY

j_gene: TRBJ1-2
v_gene: TRBV9
CDR3aa: ASSSDSNYGYT

j_gene: TRBJ1-1
v_gene: TRBV5-6
CDR3aa: ASSLVDRGPAF

j_gene: TRBJ2-3
v_gene: TRBV29-1
CDR3aa: SVEDLKTGGTDTQY